This TCR beta chain originates from a study of early T cells in non-severe SARS-CoV-2 infection. Study-wide context: Alpha and beta chains were unpaired, from unsorted whole-blood bulk RNA.

The CDR3 loop spans 16 amino acids. From germline, CDR1 is SGHTA and CDR2 FQGNSA. With 1 base clipped from V and 0 bases from J, the junction kept 3 bases outside the gene matches. Individual cDNA molecules were tagged with unique molecular identifiers. Each CDR3 protein is one row after TCRdb ran MiXCR on the 5' RACE reads. The table records 25,000 to 30,000 distinct CDR3 sequences, approximately 5.4% of them present only once. This clonotype was seen at least ten times. Antigen: not known. Study-wide results and limits: Anti-spike CD8 responses were favored by VDJdb matching, which missed private and CD4 specificities.

The V call is TRBV7-2, the J call TRBJ2-7; 10 bases fit TRBD2. Sequencing was done on a sample of whole blood. The TCR sequence derives from an adult who was a healthcare worker with PCR-confirmed SARS-CoV-2 infection or an uninfected control (not recorded which). The CDR3 region is CASSLGLAGASYEQYF. CDR3 nucleotide sequence: TGTGCCAGCAGCTTAGGGCTAGCGGGGGCCTCCTACGAGCAGTACTTC.